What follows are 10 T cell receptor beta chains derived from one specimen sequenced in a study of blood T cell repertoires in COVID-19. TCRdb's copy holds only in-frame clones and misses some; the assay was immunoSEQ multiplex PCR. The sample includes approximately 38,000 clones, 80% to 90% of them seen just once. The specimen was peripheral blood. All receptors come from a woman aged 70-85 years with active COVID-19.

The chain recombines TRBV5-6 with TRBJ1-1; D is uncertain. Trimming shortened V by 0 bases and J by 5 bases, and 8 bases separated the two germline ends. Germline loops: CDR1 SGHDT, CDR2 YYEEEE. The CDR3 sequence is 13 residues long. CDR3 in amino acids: CASSLAEDTEAFF. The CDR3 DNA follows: TGTGCCAGCAGCTTGGCAGAGGATACTGAAGCTTTCTTT. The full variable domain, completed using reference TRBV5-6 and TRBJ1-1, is DAGVTQSPTHLIKTRGQQVTLRCSPKSGHDTVSWYQQALGQGPQFIFQYYEEEERQRGNFPDRFSGHQFPNYSSELNVNALLLGDSALYLCASSLAEDTEAFFGQGTRLTVV.

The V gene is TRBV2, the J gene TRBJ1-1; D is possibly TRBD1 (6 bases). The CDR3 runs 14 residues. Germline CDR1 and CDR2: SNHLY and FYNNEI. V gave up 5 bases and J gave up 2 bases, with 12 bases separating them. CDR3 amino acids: CASSLQGHNTEAFF. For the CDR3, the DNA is TGTGCCAGCAGTCTACAGGGCCATAACACTGAAGCTTTCTTT.

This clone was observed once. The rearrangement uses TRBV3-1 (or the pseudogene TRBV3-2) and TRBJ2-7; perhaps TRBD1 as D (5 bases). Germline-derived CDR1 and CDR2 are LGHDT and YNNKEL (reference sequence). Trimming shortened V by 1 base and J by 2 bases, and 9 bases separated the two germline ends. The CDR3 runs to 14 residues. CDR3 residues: CASSQGGWTYEQYF. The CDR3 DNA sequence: TGTGCCAGCAGCCAAGGGGGCTGGACCTACGAGCAGTACTTC.

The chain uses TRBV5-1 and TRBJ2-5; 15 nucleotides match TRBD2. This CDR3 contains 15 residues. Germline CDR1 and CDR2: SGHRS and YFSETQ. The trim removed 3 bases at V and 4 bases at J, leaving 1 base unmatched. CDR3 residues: CASSWGLAGGETQYF. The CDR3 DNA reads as TGCGCCAGCAGCTGGGGACTAGCGGGGGGAGAGACCCAGTACTTC.

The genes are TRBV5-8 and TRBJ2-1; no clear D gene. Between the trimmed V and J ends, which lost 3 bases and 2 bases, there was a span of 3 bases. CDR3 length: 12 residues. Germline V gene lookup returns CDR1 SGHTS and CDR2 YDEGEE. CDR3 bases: TGTGCCAGCAGCTCCGCCTACAATGAGCAGTTCTTC. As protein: CASSSAYNEQFF.

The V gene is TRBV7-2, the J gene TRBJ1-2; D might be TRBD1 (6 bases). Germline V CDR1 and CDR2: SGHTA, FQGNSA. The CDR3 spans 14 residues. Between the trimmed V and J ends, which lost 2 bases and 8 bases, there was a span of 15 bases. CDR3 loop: CASSLPGTPRGYTF. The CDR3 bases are TGTGCCAGCAGCTTACCCGGGACACCAAGGGGCTACACCTTC. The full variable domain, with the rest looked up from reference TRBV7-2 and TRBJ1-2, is GAGVSQSPSNKVTEKGKDVELRCDPISGHTALYWYRQSLGQGLEFLIYFQGNSAPDKSGLPSDRFSAERTGGSVSTLTIQRTQQEDSAVYLCASSLPGTPRGYTFGSGTRLTVV.

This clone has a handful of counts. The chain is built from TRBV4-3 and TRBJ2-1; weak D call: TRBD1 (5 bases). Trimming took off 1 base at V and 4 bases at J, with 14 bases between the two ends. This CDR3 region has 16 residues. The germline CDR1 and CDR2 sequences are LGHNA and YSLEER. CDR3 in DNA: TGCGCCAGCAGCCAAGGTCCAGGGCATTTTTACAATGAGCAGTTCTTC. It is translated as CASSQGPGHFYNEQFF.

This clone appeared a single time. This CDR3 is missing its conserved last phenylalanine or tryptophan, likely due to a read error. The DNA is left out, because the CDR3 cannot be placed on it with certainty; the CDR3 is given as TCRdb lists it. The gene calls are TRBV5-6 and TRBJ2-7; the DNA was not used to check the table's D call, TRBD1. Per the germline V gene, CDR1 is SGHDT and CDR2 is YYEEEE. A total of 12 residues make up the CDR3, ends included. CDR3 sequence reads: CASSLRGYRVQL.

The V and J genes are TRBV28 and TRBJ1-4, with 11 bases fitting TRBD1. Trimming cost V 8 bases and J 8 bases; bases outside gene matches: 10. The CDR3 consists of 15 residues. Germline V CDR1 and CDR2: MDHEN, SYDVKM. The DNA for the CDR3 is TGTGCCAGCTCGTCCGGGACAGGGGGAAGGGAAAAACTGTTTTTT. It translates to CASSSGTGGREKLFF.

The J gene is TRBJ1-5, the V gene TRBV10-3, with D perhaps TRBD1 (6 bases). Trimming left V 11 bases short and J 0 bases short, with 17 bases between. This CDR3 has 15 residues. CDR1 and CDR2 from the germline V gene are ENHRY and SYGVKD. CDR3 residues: CASGGPGVSNQPQHF. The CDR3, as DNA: TGTGCCTCCGGGGGGCCGGGGGTTAGCAATCAGCCCCAGCATTTT.